This entry describes one T cell receptor beta chain. The clone's antigen remains unknown. No base quality values were provided; no much bigger clone lies one nucleotide off. The record originates from a study of radiotherapy plus CTLA-4 blockade in lung cancer (dated by TCRdb to 2016 to 2019). With respect to the entire study: Among enrolled patients, under 20% had an objective response and 31% reached disease control. Results and caveats for the whole study, not just this receptor: The strongest predictors of response, as reported, were early dynamic changes in blood T cell clones along with a rise in serum interferon-beta after radiation. After treatment with radiotherapy and ipilimumab, TCR clones that came from tumors expanded in the peripheral blood.

Focal radiation therapy combined with CTLA-4 blockade (ipilimumab) was tested in patients with chemo-refractory metastatic non-small-cell lung cancer. There are 15 amino acids in the CDR3, from cysteine to phenylalanine inclusive. The entry retains the CDR3 DNA only, 45 bases that are in frame from base 1. Looking up the germline V gene (reference sequence) yields CDR1 MNHNY and CDR2 SVGAGI. V loses 8 bases of germline sequence and J loses 2 bases, and the interval between the two ends is 18 bases. Library prep was done by the immunoSEQ multiplex PCR assay. Sourced from immuneACCESS, this table was stored by TCRdb with only in-frame sequences that have V and J called. A share of the clones is absent; for the studies checked, an unresolved V gene accounts for under half, and the remainder has no known explanation. The sample data list nearly 95,000 clones, and roughly 80% of these were observed just once. Of the sample, about a quarter falls within the top ten clones.

Sequencing used peripheral blood, obtained from a patient treated with radiotherapy plus ipilimumab. The TCR originated in a human donor with non-small cell lung cancer that progressed on radiotherapy plus ipilimumab. Rearrangement joined TRBV6-6 to TRBJ2-5; the D gene cannot be resolved reliably. The DNA sequence follows: TGTGCCAGCGGCAAGGTCACTACCGGACAAGAGACCCAGTACTTC. The resulting protein is CASGKVTTGQETQYF.